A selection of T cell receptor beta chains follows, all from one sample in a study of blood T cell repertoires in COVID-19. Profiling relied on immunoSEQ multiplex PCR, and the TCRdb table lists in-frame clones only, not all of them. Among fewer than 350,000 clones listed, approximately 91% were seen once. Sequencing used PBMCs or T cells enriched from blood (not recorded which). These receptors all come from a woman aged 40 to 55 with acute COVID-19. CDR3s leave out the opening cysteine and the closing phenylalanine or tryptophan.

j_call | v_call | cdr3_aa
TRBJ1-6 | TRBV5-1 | ASSLGGTLDSPLH
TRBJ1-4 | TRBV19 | ASRGTGIGKLF
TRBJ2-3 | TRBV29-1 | SVANRSPTDTQY
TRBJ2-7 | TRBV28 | ASSSLGVSYEQY
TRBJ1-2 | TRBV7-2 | ASTLHWTGRGYT
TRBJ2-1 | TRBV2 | ASRRGNEQF
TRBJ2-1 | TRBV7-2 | ASSPNPGSIATNEQF
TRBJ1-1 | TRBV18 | ASSPSQNTEAF
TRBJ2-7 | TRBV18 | ASSLGTAREQY
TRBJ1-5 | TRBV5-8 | ASSLGQGFSGQPQH
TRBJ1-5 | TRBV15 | ATSVTGNQPQH